This entry describes one TCR beta chain. Its antigen is not identified. The entry originates in a study of shared clonotypes between healthy human individuals. Study summary: The donor pool was made up of two women and three men aged 18 to 49.

The sorted-subset replicate PCRs were given around 0.2 ug DNA, which is 30,000 to 35,000 T cell genomes. The data were produced by immunoSEQ multiplex PCR, yet TCRdb's version contains in-frame clones alone and is incomplete. This table has some 2 million clones, roughly 94% appearing once. Regarding the study as a whole: On the whole, naive subsets had larger estimated richness than memory subsets had. For naive CD4 cells, around 5.1% of clonotypes were shared across a handful of donors.

Only CD45RO-negative cells positively selected for CCR7 counted as naive CD8 cells, so terminally differentiated effector memory CD45RA+ cells were excluded. CDR1 GTSNPN and CDR2 SVGIG come from the germline V gene (reference sequence). The CDR3 has 15 amino acids. Trimming removed 3 bases from V and 0 bases from J, with 12 bases in between. Source material: naive CD8+ T cells sorted from blood. This receptor was taken from a man younger than 30 in good health. The V call is TRBV30, the J call TRBJ1-5; the D gene is possibly TRBD1 (6 bases). CDR3: CAWRLGTSSNQPQHF. The CDR3 DNA follows: TGTGCCTGGAGGTTAGGGACAAGTAGCAATCAGCCCCAGCATTTT.